The present entry profiles one TCR beta chain with its context. The antigen is unknown. The record originates from a study of T cells in Graves' hyperthyroidism and ophthalmopathy. As for the study in general: Peripheral blood collection took place at initial diagnosis, before any treatment. Study-level points and caveats: Ophthalmopathy was told apart from stable hyperthyroidism by a 13 V-J model. It was a median about 6.5 months before onset that the model predicted ophthalmopathy.

From RNA transcripts, TCR beta CDR3 regions were amplified. An initial round of RT-PCR targeting the TCR CDR3 relied on the HTBI primer set. Each CDR3 protein is one row after TCRdb ran MiXCR on the multiplex PCR reads. The repertoire holds 660,000 or so distinct CDR3 sequences, with 20% as singletons. Diagnoses used clinical symptoms, serum thyroxine and TRAb, thyroid ultrasound and orbital computed tomography. Sequencing used blood. The clonotype originates from a man aged 30 to 39 with Graves' ophthalmopathy.

Here the CDR3 DNA reads TGTGCCAGCAGCTTCGGGGTCGGAAACAATGAGCAGTTCTTC. Protein product: CASSFGVGNNEQFF. This rearrangement joins TRBV7-8 to TRBJ2-1; D perhaps matches TRBD2 (5 bases). Germline V lookup: CDR1 SGHVS, CDR2 FQNEAQ. V lost 3 bases, J lost 5 bases, and 11 bases lay in between. This CDR3 has 14 residues. The full variable domain, with the rest looked up from reference TRBV7-8 and TRBJ2-1, is GAGVSQSPRYKVAKRGQDVALRCDPISGHVSLFWYQQALGQGPEFLTYFQNEAQLDKSGLPSDRFFAERPEGSVSTLKIQRTQQEDSAVYLCASSFGVGNNEQFFGPGTRLTVL.